The next 12 T cell receptor beta chains were all read from a single sample in a study of blood T cell repertoires in COVID-19 (dated by TCRdb to the early 2020s). Receptor libraries were prepared by the immunoSEQ multiplex PCR assay. TCRdb mirrors the immuneACCESS table, restricted to in-frame sequences. Some clones are absent from its copies; in checked studies, under half trace to an unresolved V gene, and the reason for the others is unknown. This sample lists about 200,000 clones; more than 75% were detected once. Of the sample, 5.6% is held by the ten largest clones. The sample taken for sequencing was PBMCs or T cells enriched from blood (not recorded which). The receptors come from a man in his forties with acute COVID-19.

V and J are TRBV3-1 (or the pseudogene TRBV3-2) and TRBJ2-2; no clear D gene. Trimming pared 3 bases from V and 6 bases from J, leaving 5 bases between. The CDR3 contains 12 residues. Germline lookup yields CDR1 LGHDT and CDR2 YNNKEL (reference sequence). CDR3 loop: CASSHSAGELFF. The CDR3 bases are TGTGCCAGCAGCCATTCCGCCGGGGAGCTGTTTTTT.

This clone was picked up one time. The chain recombines TRBV7-6 with TRBJ2-1; tentative D call: TRBD1 (7 bases). Trimming left V 4 bases short and J 5 bases short, with 18 bases between. CDR1 and CDR2 from the germline V gene are SGHVS and FNYEAQ. The CDR3 is made up of 16 amino acids. The CDR3 spells CASSSGGGGLNNEQFF. For the CDR3, the DNA is TGTGCCAGCAGCTCAGGGGGTGGAGGGCTAAACAATGAGCAGTTCTTC.

This sequence joins TRBV4-2 and TRBJ2-3; a weak D match, TRBD2 (5 bases). V lost 0 bases and J 3 bases, leaving 10 bases between the germline ends. This CDR3 is 15 amino acids long. In germline, CDR1 is LGHNA, CDR2 YNFKEQ. The CDR3 loop is CASSQDWRQTDTQYF. The DNA of the CDR3 is TGTGCCAGCAGCCAAGATTGGAGGCAGACAGATACGCAGTATTTT.

V gene TRBV14 combines with J gene TRBJ2-5, with 8 bases fitting TRBD2. V dropped 1 base and J dropped 10; count of bases not matched to a gene: 8. Germline lookup yields CDR1 SGHDN and CDR2 FVKESK. The CDR3 sequence is 14 residues long. The CDR3 reads CASSQVSSGSVQYF. The DNA for the CDR3 is TGTGCCAGCAGCCAAGTATCGAGCGGGAGTGTCCAGTACTTC.

The chain employs TRBV6-6 and TRBJ2-6; perhaps TRBD1 as D (6 bases). The CDR3 is 16 amino acids. The V and J ends lost 5 bases and 0 bases respectively, with 11 bases between them. Germline CDR1 MNHNY, CDR2 SVGAGI (reference sequence). This CDR3 reads CASSAQGYSGANVLTF. The CDR3 DNA reads as TGTGCCAGCAGTGCACAGGGTTACTCTGGGGCCAACGTCCTGACTTTC.

The chain joins TRBV18 to TRBJ2-7; the D is unclear. The V gene's germline CDR1 is KGHSH and CDR2 LQKENI. The CDR3 contains 14 residues. Trimming took 2 bases from V and 4 from J, leaving 12 bases between them. The CDR3 sequence: CASSPDFASYEQYF. For the CDR3, the DNA is TGTGCCAGCTCACCAGATTTCGCTAGTTACGAGCAGTACTTC.

This chain joins TRBV2 and TRBJ2-7; 7 nucleotides match TRBD2. Germline trimming cut 6 bases from V and 1 base from J; bases unmatched to any gene: 9. The CDR3 runs to 15 residues. CDR1 is SNHLY and CDR2 is FYNNEI in the germline V gene. The CDR3 region has the DNA TGTGCCAGCAGACGGGTTGGCGGGAGTTCCTACGAGCAGTACTTC. It is translated as CASRRVGGSSYEQYF.

V usage is TRBV19 and J usage is TRBJ2-1, with 10 bases aligning to TRBD1. Germline CDR1 and CDR2: LNHDA and SQIVND (reference sequence). The CDR3 totals 13 residues. V lost 6 bases, J lost 16 bases, and 12 bases stayed unmatched. The chain's CDR3 is CASRPGQGTPGFF. The CDR3 nucleotides are TGTGCCAGTAGGCCGGGACAGGGGACCCCGGGATTCTTC.

The chain couples TRBV3-1 (or the pseudogene TRBV3-2) to TRBJ2-5; 7 bases fit TRBD2. J was trimmed by 5 bases and V by 7 bases; bases with no gene match: 13. The CDR3 has 15 amino acids. From germline, CDR1 is LGHDT and CDR2 YNNKEL (reference sequence). The CDR3 is CASTEEGSGKETQYF. In nucleotides, the CDR3 is TGTGCCAGCACTGAGGAGGGAAGCGGGAAGGAGACCCAGTACTTC.

The chain recombines TRBV4-2 with TRBJ2-1; 10 positions agree with TRBD2. The CDR3 spans 21 residues. Germline V gene sequence: CDR1 LGHNA, CDR2 YNFKEQ. The V and J ends lost 0 bases and 4 bases, in that order; junction bases with no gene match: 18. CDR3 in amino acids: CASSQEPTTSGLLNFYNEQFF. CDR3 sequence (DNA): TGTGCCAGCAGCCAAGAACCTACGACTAGCGGGCTTTTGAACTTTTACAATGAGCAGTTCTTC.

The chain carries TRBV3-1 (or the pseudogene TRBV3-2) and TRBJ1-1; a possible D gene is TRBD1 (5 bases). The CDR3 totals 13 residues. Germline assignment: CDR1 LGHDT and CDR2 YNNKEL (reference sequence). Trimming took 9 bases from V and 5 from J, leaving 16 bases between them. The CDR3 coding sequence is TGTGCCAGTAGCGTCAGGGCGGGAACTGAAGCTTTCTTT. This sequence encodes CASSVRAGTEAFF.

This clone appeared a single time. The V call is TRBV28, the J call TRBJ2-1, with 11 bases that match TRBD2. The CDR3 spans 15 residues. Germline V lookup: CDR1 MDHEN, CDR2 SYDVKM. V lost 3 bases to trimming and J lost 9 bases; unmatched junction nucleotides: 7. CDR3 nucleotide sequence: TGTGCCAGCAGTTTCGGGGTAGCGGGAGGGCCTGAGCAGTTCTTC. Translating gives CASSFGVAGGPEQFF.